The next 9 T cell receptor beta chains were all read from a single sample in a study of blood T cell repertoires in COVID-19. The data were produced by immunoSEQ multiplex PCR, yet TCRdb's version contains in-frame clones alone and is incomplete. The sample contains about 120,000 clones, 90% of which appear only once. Sequenced material: peripheral blood. These receptors originate from a human donor with active COVID-19. The donor label of this sample is uncertain.

The genes are TRBV10-3 and TRBJ2-1; possibly TRBD1 for D (5 bases). CDR1 is ENHRY, CDR2 SYGVKD, per germline. The CDR3 consists of 13 residues. V was clipped by 6 bases and J by 6 bases, with 12 bases between them. The CDR3 region has the DNA TGTGCCATCAGCCAGGGAAACAGCAATGAGCAGTTCTTC. It yields the protein CAISQGNSNEQFF.

The rearrangement uses TRBV9 and TRBJ2-7, with 7 positions matching TRBD1. CDR3 size: 20 residues. Per germline, CDR1 SGDLS and CDR2 YYNGEE. V lost 0 bases, J lost 2 bases, and 20 bases stayed unmatched. The CDR3 sequence: CASSVADLTDRALNPYEQYF. CDR3 DNA: TGTGCCAGCAGCGTAGCCGATTTAACTGACAGGGCCCTCAACCCCTACGAGCAGTACTTC.

The J gene is TRBJ1-5, the V gene TRBV27; TRBD1 matches 8 bases. The V gene's germline CDR1 is MNHEY and CDR2 SMNVEV (reference sequence). V lost 5 bases and J lost 5; bases outside the gene matches: 14. The CDR3 length is 17 residues. CDR3 sequence: CASSPLGQGFWDQPQHF. The DNA for the CDR3 is TGTGCCAGCAGTCCCCTCGGACAGGGCTTTTGGGATCAGCCCCAGCATTTT.

As for this clone: Germline is not matched at one junction end, which may reflect a read error. The same CDR3 can be traced to other DNA sequences in this sample. V is TRBV19 and J is TRBJ2-7; D is possibly TRBD2 (5 bases). The CDR3 contains 13 residues. Germline values: CDR1 LNHDA, CDR2 SQIVND (reference sequence). The DNA for the CDR3 is TGTGCCAGTAGCATAGGGAGCTCCTACGAGCAGTACTTC. This gives the protein CASSIGSSYEQYF.

CDR3 nucleotides: TGTGCCATCAGTGTGACTAGCGGGGGGGTAGTCGATACGCAGTATTTT. Amino acids: CAISVTSGGVVDTQYF. The chain recombines TRBV10-3 with TRBJ2-3; 14 bases map to TRBD2. Germline V gene sequence: CDR1 ENHRY, CDR2 SYGVKD. Trimming took 4 bases from V and 6 from J; bases not matched to a gene: 6. CDR3 length: 16 residues.

The chain employs TRBV28 and TRBJ2-7; TRBD1 agrees at 10 bases. Germline CDR1 reads MDHEN; CDR2 reads SYDVKM. The junction had 12 bases not matched to a gene; V was cut back by 6 bases and J by 4 bases. CDR3 size: 16 residues. The CDR3 DNA reads TGTGCCAGCAGCCAACCAAGGGACAGGGGAAAGTACGAGCAGTACTTC. Protein: CASSQPRDRGKYEQYF.

The V call is TRBV3-1 (or the pseudogene TRBV3-2), the J call TRBJ1-2; D gene ambiguous. V was clipped by 4 bases and J by 4 bases, with 16 bases between them. The CDR3 has 15 residues. CDR1 and CDR2 from the germline V gene are LGHDT and YNNKEL (reference sequence). CDR3 in DNA: TGTGCCAGCAGCCCGACCCTACAGAGCCGCTATGGCTACACCTTC. This gives the protein CASSPTLQSRYGYTF.

V is TRBV6-5 and J is TRBJ1-1; maybe TRBD1 (6 bases). Trimming left V 6 bases short and J 0 bases short, with 11 bases between. The CDR3 has 14 amino acids. From germline, CDR1 is MNHEY and CDR2 SVGAGI. The CDR3: CASRTDRLNTEAFF. In nucleotides, the CDR3 is TGTGCCAGCAGAACTGACAGGTTGAACACTGAAGCTTTCTTT.

This chain uses TRBV6-5 with TRBJ1-1; D is ambiguous. This CDR3 is 12 amino acids long. Trimming removed 5 bases at V and 8 bases at J, with 12 bases between. Germline V gene data show CDR1 as MNHEY and CDR2 as SVGAGI. The CDR3 DNA reads as TGTGCCAGCAGTCGTTTTGACGGGGAAGCTTTCTTT. This translates into CASSRFDGEAFF.